These T cell receptor beta chains were read from a single sample in a study of PD-1 blockade in classical Hodgkin lymphoma. Assay: immunoSEQ multiplex PCR; the TCRdb copy retains only in-frame clones and omits some. The sample consists of 50,000 to 75,000 clones, about 88% of them appearing once. The source material was peripheral blood mononuclear cells (PBMCs), sampled before the second cycle of nivolumab. These receptors were collected from a human donor with classical Hodgkin lymphoma. Both conserved end residues are part of each CDR3. The D gene is left open where the match is weak. Not every row has a clone size; where given, it reads once, few, many or a size class.

clone_size d_call j_call v_call cdr3_nt cdr3_aa
- - TRBJ1-2 TRBV7-9 TGTGCCAGCAGCCTCAAGGGGGATGGCTACACCTTC CASSLKGDGYTF
- - TRBJ1-3 TRBV5-1 TGCGCCAGCAGCTTAGGGAAACAGGGAAACACCATATATTTT CASSLGKQGNTIYF
- - TRBJ2-2 TRBV28 TGTGCCAGCAGTTTGGTTCTGCCCGGGGAGCTGTTTTTT CASSLVLPGELFF
- - TRBJ1-2 TRBV27 TGTGCCAGCAGTTTAAGGGGGGCTGGCTATGGCTACACCTTC CASSLRGAGYGYTF
once TRBD1 TRBJ1-3 TRBV5-6 TGTGCCAGCAGCAAGGGACAGGGCCGAATACACACTGGAAACACCATATATTTT CASSKGQGRIHTGNTIYF
- - TRBJ1-4 TRBV5-1 TGCGCCAGCAGCTCTACCGGGACAATCGGTGAAAAACTGTTTTTT CASSSTGTIGEKLFF
- TRBD2 TRBJ2-5 TRBV5-1 TGCGCCAGCAGCCGCTGGACTAGCGGGTACCAAGAGACCCAGTACTTC CASSRWTSGYQETQYF
- TRBD2 TRBJ2-7 TRBV7-9 TGTGCCAGCAGGCAAAGCGGGACTGACTACGAGCAGTACTTC CASRQSGTDYEQYF
- TRBD2 TRBJ2-3 TRBV6-6 TGTGCCAGCAGTTGGGGAGGGGGCACAGATACGCAGTATTTT CASSWGGGTDTQYF
- - TRBJ1-3 TRBV5-1 TGCGCCAGCAGCTACGACGGGGATCACTCTGGAAACACCATATATTTT CASSYDGDHSGNTIYF
once - TRBJ2-2 TRBV19 TGTGCCAGTGCTCAGGGTTACACCGGGGAGCTGTTTTTT CASAQGYTGELFF
- TRBD2 TRBJ2-7 TRBV7-9 TGTGCCAGCAGCTTAGTAGAGCGGGGGATCTACGAGCAGTACTTC CASSLVERGIYEQYF
- - TRBJ1-1 TRBV18 TGTGCCAGCTCACCGAGGGGAGAGAACACTGAAGCTTTCTTT CASSPRGENTEAFF
- - TRBJ2-1 TRBV30 TGTGCCTGGAGCGGGGGAAACCACAATGAGCAGTTCTTC CAWSGGNHNEQFF